This TCR beta chain emerged from a study of CD8 T cells in ankylosing spondylitis. Findings of the study overall: It was reported that disease-linked clones were significantly enriched in matched ankylosing spondylitis synovial fluid.

With 2 bases clipped from V and 5 bases from J, the junction kept 10 bases outside the gene matches. The germline V gene encodes CDR1 SGHRS and CDR2 YFSETQ. CDR3 length: 15 amino acids. This clonotype was seen many times. Antigen specificity is unknown. MiXCR, run by TCRdb on the 5' RACE reads, gives a single entry per CDR3 protein. Seen here are a few hundred thousand distinct CDR3 sequences, about 10% observed once, and the top ten hold about 19%. Sequencing used blood, either unsorted or a sorted T cell fraction (not recorded which). The source is a male donor with ankylosing spondylitis or in good health (not recorded which). J is TRBJ2-7 and V is TRBV5-1; 7 nucleotides line up with TRBD1. As DNA, the CDR3 is TGCGCCAGCAGCTTAAGGGGGCAGGGAATGGACGAGCAGTACTTC. Translated: CASSLRGQGMDEQYF.